This T cell receptor beta chain comes out of a study of shared clonotypes between healthy human individuals. General study results and limits: Researchers sampled blood only, noting tissue repertoires likely differ. The study found about 5% of naive CD4 clonotypes shared across a few donors. Larger richness was generally estimated for naive than memory subsets.

The germline CDR1 and CDR2 sequences are MNHEY and SMNVEV (reference sequence). The CDR3 runs 12 residues. Trimming took 2 bases from V and 9 from J, leaving 8 bases between them. A remark on this clone: Its cognate antigen is unknown.

Naive CD8 cells were CD45RO-negative, positively selected for CCR7, excluding terminally differentiated effector memory CD45RA+ cells. In the original analysis: Junction-only immunoSEQ data arrived without quality scores, meaning filtering differed. This table comes from immunoSEQ multiplex PCR, and its TCRdb copy is limited to in-frame clones, with some not included. That table furnishes V, J and clone size, whereas the DNA furnished D and trimming. The data contain millions of clones, roughly 95% of them singletons. This TCR derives from a man aged 18 to 30 in good health. What was sequenced was naive CD8+ T cells sorted from blood. The genes are TRBV27 and TRBJ2-1, with D possibly called TRBD1 or TRBD2 (5 bases each). The CDR3 sequence: CASSLKGTEQFF. As DNA, the CDR3 is TGTGCCAGCAGTTTAAAAGGGACTGAGCAGTTCTTC.